These T cell receptor beta chains were read from a single sample in a study of blood T cells in healthy people across ages. Each CDR3 protein is one row after TCRdb ran MiXCR on the 5' RACE reads. The sample yields approximately 900,000 distinct CDR3 sequences, about 29% seen once. This sample also appeared in a second study, on T cells of mothers and their children.

The sequencing sample was made of blood. The receptors shown here come from a woman in her 40s in good health. Both conserved end residues are part of each CDR3. The D gene is left open where the match is weak. The size field is filled for only some rows; it gives once, few, many or a size class.

TRBV6-2/TRBV6-3,TRBD1,15,NA,TRBJ1-1,TGTGCCACCTACCCTAACAGGGGGCCGATTACTGAAGCTTTCTTT,CATYPNRGPITEAFF
TRBV12-3/TRBV12-4,NA,15,NA,TRBJ1-1,TGTGCCAGCAGTATAACAGGGATTGAGAACACTGAAGCTTTCTTT,CASSITGIENTEAFF
TRBV12-3/TRBV12-4,TRBD1,12,many,TRBJ1-2,TGTGCCAGCAGTACTTTACAGGGGCGCTACACCTTC,CASSTLQGRYTF
TRBV6-6,TRBD2,14,few,TRBJ2-5,TGTGCCAGCAGTAACGGACTAGCGGAAGAGACCCAGTACTTC,CASSNGLAEETQYF
TRBV7-2,NA,14,many,TRBJ1-5,TGTGCCAGCAGCTTAAGTGGGGGCAATCAGCCCCAGCATTTT,CASSLSGGNQPQHF
TRBV4-2,NA,20,many,TRBJ2-6,TGTGCCAGCAGCCAAGATCTCTGGGCTTCTCGGTCCTCTGGGGCCAACGTCCTGACTTTC,CASSQDLWASRSSGANVLTF
TRBV12-3/TRBV12-4,TRBD1,14,many,TRBJ1-2,TGTGCCAGCAGCCATACAGGGGGCGTCTATGGCTACACCTTC,CASSHTGGVYGYTF
TRBV20-1,NA,14,few,TRBJ2-5,TGCAGTGCAAACAGAGCAACTCAAAAAGAGACCCAGTACTTC,CSANRATQKETQYF
TRBV5-1,TRBD2,17,NA,TRBJ2-3,TGCGCCAGCAGCAAGACGACCGGGACTAGCGGGGGTGATACGCAGTATTTT,CASSKTTGTSGGDTQYF
TRBV9,TRBD1,18,few,TRBJ2-3,TGTGCCAGCAGCGCCCGACTGACAGGGACCCATAGCACAGATACGCAGTATTTT,CASSARLTGTHSTDTQYF
TRBV29-1,NA,16,many,TRBJ2-6,TGCAGCGTTGTAGTAGGGGCCCTTTCTGGGGCCAACGTCCTGACTTTC,CSVVVGALSGANVLTF
TRBV10-3,NA,13,many,TRBJ1-5,TGTGCCATTCAGGGCTACAGCAATCAGCCCCAGCATTTT,CAIQGYSNQPQHF
TRBV27,NA,17,NA,TRBJ2-1,TGTGCCAGCAGTTTATGGGCGGGCCAAAGCTCCTACAATGAGCAGTTCTTC,CASSLWAGQSSYNEQFF
TRBV7-2,TRBD1,17,many,TRBJ2-4,TGTGCCAGCAGCTCTACAGGGGTCCTAGGTGTCAAAAACATTCAGTACTTC,CASSSTGVLGVKNIQYF
TRBV7-2,TRBD2,15,NA,TRBJ2-1,TGTGCCAGCAGAGGGGGACTAGCGGGGAGAAATGAGCAGTTCTTC,CASRGGLAGRNEQFF
TRBV6-5,TRBD1,14,many,TRBJ2-5,TGTGCCAGCAGGGCCCAGGGGGTTAGGGAGACCCAGTACTTC,CASRAQGVRETQYF
TRBV5-4,NA,13,few,TRBJ2-5,TGTGCCAGCAGTTTTCCCACACAAGAGACCCAGTACTTC,CASSFPTQETQYF
TRBV7-2,NA,14,many,TRBJ1-5,TGTGCCAGCAGCTTAGCGAGAGGCAATCAGCCCCAGCATTTT,CASSLARGNQPQHF
TRBV9,NA,15,many,TRBJ2-1,TGTGCCAGCAGCCGTGACCCAGGGTCCTACAATGAGCAGTTCTTC,CASSRDPGSYNEQFF
TRBV12-3/TRBV12-4,NA,18,NA,TRBJ1-2,TGTGCCAGCAGTTTTCGACCGGACGGGCAACCCGCCGACTATGGCTACACCTTC,CASSFRPDGQPADYGYTF
TRBV14,NA,16,few,TRBJ2-2,TGTGCCAGCAGCCAAGAGTTGCTAGCCGGGGCCGGGGAGCTGTTTTTT,CASSQELLAGAGELFF
TRBV7-2,TRBD2,13,NA,TRBJ2-5,TGTACCTGCAGCGTAGCTAGCGGGGAGACCCAGTACTTC,CTCSVASGETQYF
TRBV19,TRBD1,16,NA,TRBJ1-1,TGTGCCAGTAGTCTAAGTACAGGGGCCATGAACACTGAAGCTTTCTTT,CASSLSTGAMNTEAFF
TRBV11-1,NA,14,NA,TRBJ1-5,TGTGCCAGCAGCTCGGGGTCCCCGGGCCAGCCCCAGCATTTT,CASSSGSPGQPQHF
TRBV4-2,NA,15,many,TRBJ2-4,TGTGCCAGCAGCCAAGATCTGCTAGCCAAAAACATTCAGTACTTC,CASSQDLLAKNIQYF
TRBV7-2,NA,15,many,TRBJ2-7,TGTGCCAGCAGCTTAGTACGTCAGGGAATTGGCGAGCAGTACTTC,CASSLVRQGIGEQYF
TRBV21-1,NA,14,NA,TRBJ1-1,TGTGCCAGCGTCCGGGGCGTAGGGGGCACTGAAGCTTTCTTT,CASVRGVGGTEAFF
TRBV11-2,TRBD1,16,NA,TRBJ1-5,TGTGCCAGCAGCTTAGGGGCAGGGGGACCCGAACAGCCCCAGCATTTT,CASSLGAGGPEQPQHF
TRBV28,NA,14,few,TRBJ2-7,TGTGCCAGCAGTTGGCGGACCGCTACTCGAGAGCAGTACTTC,CASSWRTATREQYF
TRBV12-3/TRBV12-4,NA,12,NA,TRBJ2-7,TGTGCCGGCAGTTTATGGTCATACGAGCAGTACTTC,CAGSLWSYEQYF
TRBV15,NA,16,few,TRBJ1-4,TGTGCCACCAGCAGAGATGGGGGTTTGACTAATGAAAAACTGTTTTTT,CATSRDGGLTNEKLFF
TRBV20-1,NA,14,NA,TRBJ1-2,TGCAGTGCTCCCCCGGAGGCAGGGGACTATGGCTACACCTTC,CSAPPEAGDYGYTF
TRBV20-1,TRBD1,13,NA,TRBJ1-1,TGCAGTGCCACGACAGGGTTGAGCACTGAAGCTTTCTTT,CSATTGLSTEAFF
TRBV14,NA,13,few,TRBJ1-4,TGTGCCAGCAGCCGAGGGCTCAGTGAAAAACTGTTTTTT,CASSRGLSEKLFF
TRBV3-1,NA,16,many,TRBJ2-4,TGTGCCAGCAGCCAAGCGGACATTTTAGCCAAAAACATTCAGTACTTC,CASSQADILAKNIQYF
TRBV4-1,TRBD2,17,many,TRBJ2-1,TGCGCCAGCAGCCAACAAGACCGGGGAGGGTCCTACAATGAGCAGTTCTTC,CASSQQDRGGSYNEQFF
TRBV4-1,TRBD1,14,many,TRBJ2-5,TGCGCCAGCAGCCTACAGACAGGGCAAGAGACCCAGTACTTC,CASSLQTGQETQYF
TRBV5-1,NA,14,NA,TRBJ2-7,TGCGCCAGCAGCTCCGGGACCGACCCTTACGAGCAGTACTTC,CASSSGTDPYEQYF
TRBV4-1,NA,15,many,TRBJ2-7,TGCGCCAGCAGCCAAGTGAGGCAGGGCACCTACGAGCAGTACTTC,CASSQVRQGTYEQYF
TRBV29-1,TRBD2,16,few,TRBJ2-1,TGCAGCGCTGAAGAATTAGCGGGGGGCCTGTCGGATGAACAGTTCTTC,CSAEELAGGLSDEQFF
TRBV4-3,NA,13,many,TRBJ2-7,TGCGCCAGCAGCCGAACGCTGGACTACGAGCAGTACTTC,CASSRTLDYEQYF
TRBV5-1,NA,15,few,TRBJ2-1,TGCGCCAGCAGCCTGGACTTGCTCTCCTACAATGAGCAGTTCTTC,CASSLDLLSYNEQFF
TRBV7-8,NA,17,many,TRBJ2-5,TGTGCCAGCAGCTTAGCGAGCAGTCGGCGGGGGCAAGAGGCCCAGTACTTC,CASSLASSRRGQEAQYF
TRBV13,NA,13,NA,TRBJ2-1,TGTGCCAGCAGCTTTCTAGGGCCACATGAGCAGTTCTTC,CASSFLGPHEQFF
TRBV20-1,TRBD2,15,few,TRBJ2-5,TGCAGTGCTAGAGATTTAGGGCGGGGGCAAGAGACCCAGTACTTC,CSARDLGRGQETQYF
TRBV7-3,NA,13,many,TRBJ2-3,TGTGCCAGCAGCTTAAGTAATATATATACGCAGTATTTT,CASSLSNIYTQYF
TRBV10-3,TRBD1,13,NA,TRBJ1-6,TGTGCCATCAGTGGACAGGGCGATTCACCCCTCCACTTT,CAISGQGDSPLHF
TRBV9,TRBD2,17,NA,TRBJ2-1,TGTGCCAGCAGCGTAGTTCCCCTAGCGGGGGGGCTTATTGAGCAGTTCTTC,CASSVVPLAGGLIEQFF
TRBV28,NA,13,NA,TRBJ2-7,TGTGCCAGCAGTCGGGACAAAAGGAGCGAGCAGTACTTC,CASSRDKRSEQYF